Below are 7 T cell receptor beta chains sequenced from a single sample in a study of somatic mutations in cytotoxic T cells in rheumatoid arthritis. The method was immunoSEQ multiplex PCR; TCRdb's version includes in-frame clones alone and lacks a portion of them. The sample holds about 19,000 clones; roughly 77% are singletons and the top ten take 11% to 15%. Sequencing was done on a sample of CD8+ T cells sorted from blood. These receptors came from an adult with rheumatoid arthritis.

J is TRBJ2-1 and V is TRBV13; D is perhaps TRBD2 (5 bases). This CDR3 region has 13 residues. Trimming cost V 5 bases and J 8 bases, with 13 bases left between them. Germline V gene lookup returns CDR1 PRHDT and CDR2 FYEKMQ (reference sequence). The chain's CDR3 is CASSPQTTHEQFF. The CDR3 DNA follows: TGTGCCAGCAGCCCACAGACTACGCATGAGCAGTTCTTC.

CDR3: CASSFTLAGAYEQYF. The CDR3 DNA reads as TGTGCCAGCAGTTTTACACTAGCGGGGGCCTACGAGCAGTACTTC. V is TRBV27 and J is TRBJ2-7; 11 positions agree with TRBD2. The CDR3 runs to 15 residues. Per germline, CDR1 MNHEY and CDR2 SMNVEV (reference sequence). J gave up 2 bases and V 3 bases, and 3 bases lay outside the gene matches.

The chain couples TRBV28 to TRBJ2-3, with a possible D match to TRBD2 (5 bases). The CDR3 is 15 residues long. Germline V gene lookup returns CDR1 MDHEN and CDR2 SYDVKM. V lost 10 bases to trimming and J lost 4 bases, with 21 bases between them. This chain's CDR3 is CATSARTRAADTQYF. In DNA, the CDR3 is TGTGCCACATCCGCCCGTACGAGGGCCGCAGATACGCAGTATTTT. The entire variable domain, with the rest obtained from reference TRBV28 and TRBJ2-3, is as follows: DVKVTQSSRYLVKRTGEKVFLECVQDMDHENMFWYRQDPGLGLRLIYFSYDVKMKEKGDIPEGYSVSREKKERFSLILESASTNQTSMYLCATSARTRAADTQYFGPGTRLTVL.

The genes are TRBV7-8 and TRBJ1-4, with unresolved D. The CDR3 runs 16 residues. With 0 bases removed from V and 1 base from J, the gap between germline ends came to 9 bases. Germline V lookup: CDR1 SGHVS, CDR2 FQNEAQ. CDR3 nucleotide sequence: TGTGCCAGCAGCTTAGCGGGCGGGGTAACTAATGAAAAACTGTTTTTT. Its translation is CASSLAGGVTNEKLFF.

The chain links TRBV7-9 to TRBJ1-5; no definite D call. Germline lookup yields CDR1 SEHNR and CDR2 FQNEAQ (reference sequence). The CDR3 extends over 17 amino acids. The ends were cut back, 1 base at V and 3 bases at J, with 16 bases in the middle. The CDR3 region has the DNA TGTGCCAGCAGCTTAGGTCCGGCCGGCGGTTACAATCAGCCCCAGCATTTT. Translating gives CASSLGPAGGYNQPQHF.

The chain joins TRBV7-2 to TRBJ2-3, with 11 bases aligning to TRBD2. The CDR3 has 17 amino acids. Trimming cost V 1 base and J 6 bases; bases outside gene matches: 9. Germline V CDR1 and CDR2: SGHTA, FQGNSA. The CDR3 spells CASSLVFLAGGVDTQYF. For the CDR3, the DNA is TGTGCCAGCAGCTTAGTGTTCCTAGCGGGAGGTGTGGATACGCAGTATTTT.

The chain uses TRBV4-3 and TRBJ1-6; D ambiguous. V was trimmed by 3 bases and J by 11 bases, leaving 8 bases between them. This CDR3 region has 12 residues. The germline CDR1 and CDR2 sequences are LGHNA and YSLEER. CDR3 in amino acids: CASSHGVPPLHF. The CDR3 coding sequence is TGCGCCAGCAGCCACGGGGTTCCACCCCTCCACTTT.